This paragraph reports one T cell receptor beta chain. This specimen belongs to a study of blood T cells in healthy people across ages. The germline CDR1 and CDR2 sequences are MDHEN and SYDVKM. The CDR3 is 15 amino acids. V shed 2 bases and J shed 0 bases, with 11 bases lying between them. Investigators took about 9.1 milliliters of peripheral blood from every donor. A minimum of 6 million PBMCs was isolated per sample. Then a second PCR, running roughly 6 to 12 cycles, was carried out with a sample-barcoded 5' primer and a J-beta primer mix. TCRdb reprocessed the 5' RACE reads via MiXCR and lists one record per CDR3 protein. The sample lists approximately 1.5 million distinct CDR3 sequences; 40% to 45% were seen once.

V usage is TRBV28 and J usage is TRBJ2-7; possibly TRBD1 or TRBD2 for D (5 bases each). The clonotype was recovered from a woman younger than 30 in good health. Material: blood. As DNA, the CDR3 is TGTGCCAGCAGTTTACGGGGCAGGGCCTCCTACGAGCAGTACTTC. Amino acids: CASSLRGRASYEQYF.